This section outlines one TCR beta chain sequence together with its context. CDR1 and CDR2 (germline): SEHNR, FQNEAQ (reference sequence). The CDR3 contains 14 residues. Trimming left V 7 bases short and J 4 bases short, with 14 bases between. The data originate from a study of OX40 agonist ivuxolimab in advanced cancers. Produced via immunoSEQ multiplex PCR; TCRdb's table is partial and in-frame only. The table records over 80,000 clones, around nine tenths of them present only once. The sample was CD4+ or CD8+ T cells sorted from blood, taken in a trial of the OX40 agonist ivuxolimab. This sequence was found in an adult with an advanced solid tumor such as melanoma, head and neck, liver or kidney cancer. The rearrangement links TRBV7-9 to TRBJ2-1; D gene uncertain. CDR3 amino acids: CASTPSQTYNEQFF. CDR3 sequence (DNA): TGTGCCAGCACCCCCTCTCAAACTTACAATGAGCAGTTCTTC.